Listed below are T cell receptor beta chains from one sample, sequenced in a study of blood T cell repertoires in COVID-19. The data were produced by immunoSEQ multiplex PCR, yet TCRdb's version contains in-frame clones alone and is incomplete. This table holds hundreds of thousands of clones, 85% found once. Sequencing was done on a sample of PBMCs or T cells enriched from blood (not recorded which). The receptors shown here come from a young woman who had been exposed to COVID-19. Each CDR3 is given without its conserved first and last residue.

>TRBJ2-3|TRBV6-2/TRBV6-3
ASSPMTVGPTDTQY
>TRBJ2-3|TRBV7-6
ASSLGGLASTDTQY
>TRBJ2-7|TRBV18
ASSPELSGTGWNYEQY
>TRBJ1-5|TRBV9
ASSVGPGTNQPQH
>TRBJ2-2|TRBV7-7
AKRGSGELF
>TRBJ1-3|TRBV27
ASSLAGVGNTIY
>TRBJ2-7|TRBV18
ASSRDFRSSYEQY
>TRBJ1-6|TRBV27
ASSSRGLGGSPLH
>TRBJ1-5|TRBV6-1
ASSESGQVGRKPQH
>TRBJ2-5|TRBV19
ASSMRPDGETQY
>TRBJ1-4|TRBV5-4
ASSLQGSNEKLF
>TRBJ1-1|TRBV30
AWCIGGEAF
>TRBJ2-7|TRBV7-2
ASSLEGYAGRVYEQY
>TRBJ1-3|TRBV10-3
AISDGREVDTIY
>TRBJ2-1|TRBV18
ASSPRLAGEYNEQF
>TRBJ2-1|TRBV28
ASSLLGGARNEQF
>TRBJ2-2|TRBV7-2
ASSLRGSGGMNTGELF
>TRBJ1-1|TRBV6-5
ASTLSGVGNTEAF
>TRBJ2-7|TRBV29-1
SVEDGTYEQY
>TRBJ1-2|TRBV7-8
ASSPGRQGVSYGYT
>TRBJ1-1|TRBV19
ASKLGSEAF
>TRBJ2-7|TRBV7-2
ASSPHYEQY
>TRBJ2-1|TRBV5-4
ASRRGVGDEQF
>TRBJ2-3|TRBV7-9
ASSYIQTSGVVDTQY
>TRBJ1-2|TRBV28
AIPNRATNYGYT
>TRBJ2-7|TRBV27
ASSTTDASYEQY
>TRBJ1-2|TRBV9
ASSPSGGYGYT
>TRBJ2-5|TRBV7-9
ASSRIRGGGRIQQETQY
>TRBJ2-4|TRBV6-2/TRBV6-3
ASSYGTSGSIAKNIQY
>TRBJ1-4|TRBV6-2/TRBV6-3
ASSRGTGDEKLF
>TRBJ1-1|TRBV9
ASSGRQGTEAF
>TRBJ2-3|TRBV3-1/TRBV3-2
ASSQDRLTQY
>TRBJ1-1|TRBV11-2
ASSSPRGLFTEAF
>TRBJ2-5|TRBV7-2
ASSPTSGTMGETQY
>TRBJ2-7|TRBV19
ASSELAGVTYEQY
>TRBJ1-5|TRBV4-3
ASSQEPGLGQPQH
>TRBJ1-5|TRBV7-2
ASSSSPGGGGQPQH
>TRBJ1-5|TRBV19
ASSGREDSWPQH
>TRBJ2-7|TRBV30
AWTRDRVGEQY
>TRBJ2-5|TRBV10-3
AISDPGQGDTTETQY
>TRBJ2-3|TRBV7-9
ASSLQSVGTPINGGTQY
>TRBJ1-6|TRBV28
ASGGQAYPKGH
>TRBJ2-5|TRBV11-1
ASSLANLIQETQY